Listed below are T cell receptor beta chains from one sample, sequenced in a study of T cells expressing NK-cell markers. Each CDR3 protein gets one entry in TCRdb, which reprocessed the 5' RACE reads and gives no DNA. Here the sample table reports over 100,000 distinct CDR3 sequences. The specimen was blood T cells: a sorted CD56 or NKG2C T cell subset, CD4+ or CD8+ T cells, or bulk PBMC T cells (not recorded which). The source is a woman between 18 and 75 years old in good health. Both conserved end residues are part of each CDR3.

TRBJ2-5 TRBV20-1 CSARDLFDNDRGTQYF
TRBJ1-2 TRBV29-1 CSVEATELNYGYTF
TRBJ2-5 TRBV12-3/TRBV12-4 CASGLGQPPETQYF
TRBJ2-1 TRBV11-2 CASSRMTGARDEQFF
TRBJ2-7 TRBV25-1 CASSDPTSGAYEQYF
TRBJ2-6 TRBV9 CASTLGFISGANVLTF
TRBJ2-1 TRBV5-6 CASSLMMEIGINEQFF
TRBJ2-6 TRBV12-3/TRBV12-4 CASSLGYGANVLTF
TRBJ2-1 TRBV29-1 CSVEGRQGSSYNEQFF
TRBJ2-1 TRBV7-9 CASSSGTGSSYNEQFF
TRBJ1-3 TRBV9 CASSDTSGNTIYF
TRBJ2-7 TRBV28 CAGRDRSSYEQYF
TRBJ2-5 TRBV15 CATSGVGGDQETQYF
TRBJ2-7 TRBV7-9 CASSDGTSSSYEQYF
TRBJ1-2 TRBV15 CATSSSRTDHYGYTF
TRBJ2-1 TRBV4-3 CASSREGGLAGDEQFF
TRBJ2-7 TRBV2 CASSEQRSSLEQYF
TRBJ2-3 TRBV6-2/TRBV6-3 CASSYALDTQYF
TRBJ2-1 TRBV12-3/TRBV12-4 CASSFGGGTEQFF
TRBJ2-1 TRBV6-5 CASSYSSGTPNEQFF
TRBJ2-1 TRBV20-1 CSARERASYNEQFF
TRBJ2-1 TRBV20-1 CSQPAGQTYNEQFF
TRBJ2-2 TRBV19 CASSFATGELFF
TRBJ2-1 TRBV4-3 CASSQEAGGPGNEQFF
TRBJ2-3 TRBV4-3 CASSPGLHTDTQYF
TRBJ2-3 TRBV11-2 CASSPETGLDTQYF
TRBJ2-2 TRBV27 CASSTPVGQGFPGELFF
TRBJ2-1 TRBV19 CASSGVLGIGYEQFF
TRBJ2-7 TRBV28 CASRAAGGSAYEQYF